The clone carrying this T cell receptor (beta chain) was seen a few times. Its antigen is still unknown. Sequencing used immunoSEQ multiplex PCR; TCRdb keeps in-frame clones, though not all of them. This repertoire shows approximately 46,000 clones, about 74% found once; its top ten account for over 2%. This specimen belongs to a study of OX40 agonist ivuxolimab in advanced cancers. Background on the study: Checkpoint inhibitors had been given previously to around 38% of patients. Regarding the study as a whole: Clonal expansion from baseline to week 6 occurred in both CD4+ and CD8+ T cells.

The CDR3 covers 15 residues. The V and J ends lost 3 bases and 4 bases respectively, with 16 bases between them. From germline, CDR1 is SGDLS and CDR2 YYNGEE. Sequencing used CD4+ or CD8+ T cells sorted from blood, obtained in a trial of the OX40 agonist ivuxolimab. The chain employs TRBV9 and TRBJ1-2; TRBD1 is a possible D gene (5 bases). This receptor was taken from an adult with an advanced solid tumor such as melanoma, head and neck, liver or kidney cancer. The CDR3 DNA is TGTGCCAGCAGCGCATCCGGGGGGATTAGCTATGGCTACACCTTC. It translates to CASSASGGISYGYTF.